This T cell receptor beta chain originates from a study of blood T cell repertoires in COVID-19. In the study overall: PBMCs, B-cell-depleted T cells, or T cells were the source of the cDNA or gDNA that made up the material.

Original processing notes: Amplifying reference gene primers gave estimates of nucleated cell counts. Method: immunoSEQ multiplex PCR; TCRdb's copy keeps in-frame clones and lacks some. From that table come the V and J calls and clone size; the DNA was used to work out D and trimming. The table lists approximately 60,000 clones, over 70% of them singletons. This clone has only one observation. V was clipped by 8 bases and J by 3 bases, with 16 bases between them. The germline CDR1 and CDR2 sequences are KGHSH and LQKENI. CDR3 length equals 14 residues. The sequence was obtained from a human donor in a cohort sampled during active COVID-19. The gene calls are TRBV18 and TRBJ1-2, with D possibly matching TRBD1 (5 bases). The sequenced material came from peripheral blood. The CDR3 here is CASTIGTADYGYTF. The CDR3 DNA is TGTGCCAGCACAATTGGGACTGCAGACTATGGCTACACCTTC.